The next 15 T cell receptor beta chains were all read from a single sample in a study of T cells after yellow fever vaccination (dated by TCRdb to 2018 to 2020). Library creation used 5' RACE. Sequencing instrument: Illumina NovaSeq 6000. TCRdb trimmed the raw reads at Q25, called clones with MiXCR and kept productive beta chains. Under each unique CDR3 protein, matching rows form one entry showing the most common genes and DNA. The sample yields around 300,000 distinct CDR3 sequences; 4% to 5.5% were counted once. The ten most abundant clones make up 15% to 20% of the sample. According to the study, the label for this sample's treatment or condition signals: live attenuated yellow fever vaccine strain. Sequences were derived from PBMCs, sampled 15 days after the yellow fever booster vaccination. Every receptor here comes from a man aged 18-30 years who received the YFV17D yellow fever vaccine.

This clonotype was seen only a few times. The rearrangement links TRBV4-1 to TRBJ1-5, with a possible D match to TRBD1 (5 bases). The CDR3 runs to 16 residues. CDR1 and CDR2 from the germline V gene are MGHRA and YSYEKL. Trimming cost V 1 base and J 7 bases, with 17 bases left between them. CDR3 protein: CASSQVGGASTQPQHF. The CDR3 DNA is TGCGCCAGCAGCCAAGTTGGAGGGGCATCCACCCAGCCCCAGCATTTT.

At least ten counts were recorded for this clonotype. The rearrangement uses TRBV20-1 and TRBJ2-3; 7 bases agree with TRBD1. Germline V gene data show CDR1 as DFQATT and CDR2 as SNEGSKA (reference sequence). The CDR3 is made up of 14 amino acids. With 2 bases clipped from V and 6 bases from J, the junction kept 8 bases outside the gene matches. The CDR3 reads CSARKTGRPDTQYF. The CDR3 nucleotides read TGCAGTGCTAGAAAGACAGGGCGACCGGATACGCAGTATTTT.

This clonotype was found many times. The chain is built from TRBV20-1 and TRBJ2-3, with 9 positions matching TRBD2. The V segment lost 6 bases and the J segment 3 bases; nucleotides outside the gene matches: 10. The CDR3 extends over 15 amino acids. Germline V lookup: CDR1 DFQATT, CDR2 SNEGSKA (reference sequence). Written as DNA, the CDR3 is TGCAGTGCCCACCGAGCGGGGGGTGGGACAGATACGCAGTATTTT. Its protein is CSAHRAGGGTDTQYF.

This clonotype was counted many times. The chain joins TRBV20-1 to TRBJ1-5; D unclear. Germline CDR1 DFQATT, CDR2 SNEGSKA (reference sequence). With 1 base removed from V and 1 base from J, the gap between germline ends came to 8 bases. The CDR3 length is 14 residues. CDR3 sequence (DNA): TGCAGTGCTAGAGCCGGGTCGAGCAATCAGCCCCAGCATTTT. Translating it yields CSARAGSSNQPQHF.

This clonotype was counted a few times. The chain's CDR3 is CSATTGSGNTIYF. CDR3 coding DNA: TGCAGTGCCACGACAGGCTCTGGAAACACCATATATTTT. The V call is TRBV20-1, the J call TRBJ1-3; the D gene is possibly TRBD1 (6 bases). The CDR3 sequence is 13 residues long. Trimming took 6 bases from V and 0 from J, leaving 9 bases between them. Germline values: CDR1 DFQATT, CDR2 SNEGSKA (reference sequence).

This clonotype was found many times. The rearrangement uses TRBV20-1 and TRBJ1-2; the D gene is possibly TRBD1 (6 bases). Per the germline V gene, CDR1 is DFQATT and CDR2 is SNEGSKA (reference sequence). V lost 0 bases to trimming and J lost 9 bases, with 14 bases between them. This CDR3 is built from 13 residues. CDR3 sequence (DNA): TGCAGTGCTAGAGACACAGACAGGACTCGCTACACCTTC. It translates to CSARDTDRTRYTF.

The chain employs TRBV9 and TRBJ2-3, with unresolved D. Germline CDR1 is SGDLS and CDR2 is YYNGEE. This CDR3 region has 16 residues. V gave up 3 bases and J gave up 1 base, with 15 bases separating them. The CDR3 DNA reads as TGTGCCAGCAGCGATAAACCTAGTCGGGGCACAGATACGCAGTATTTT. It codes for CASSDKPSRGTDTQYF.

This clonotype was detected a few times. The chain is built from TRBV12-3 or TRBV12-4 and TRBJ1-2, with D possibly TRBD1 on 5 matching bases. The CDR3 extends over 13 amino acids. V was shortened by 6 bases and J by 1 base, with 9 bases between the two germline ends. The CDR3 coding sequence is TGTGCCAGCAGACAAGACAGTAACTATGGCTACACCTTC. Its translation: CASRQDSNYGYTF.

This clonotype has at least ten counts. V and J are TRBV5-4 and TRBJ2-3; D is ambiguous. Trimming pared 1 base from V and 0 bases from J, leaving 9 bases between. This CDR3 contains 15 residues. In germline, CDR1 is SGHNT, CDR2 YYREEE (reference sequence). The CDR3 sequence is CASSLRPDSTDTQYF. DNA of the CDR3: TGTGCCAGCAGCTTGAGGCCAGACAGCACAGATACGCAGTATTTT.

Only a few counts were recorded for this clonotype. The chain is built from TRBV12-3 or TRBV12-4 and TRBJ1-5; no definite D call. V was clipped by 2 bases and J by 3 bases, with 8 bases between them. The CDR3 is made up of 14 amino acids. The CDR3 region is CASSLLGYNQPQHF. CDR3 sequence (DNA): TGTGCCAGCAGTTTATTGGGTTACAATCAGCCCCAGCATTTT.

This clonotype was recorded many times. CDR3 bases: TGTGCCAGCAGTTCATCCCTCACCGGGACGATCCTTGGGGGCTACACCTTC. It translates to CASSSSLTGTILGGYTF. This chain connects TRBV27 to TRBJ1-2; tentatively, D is TRBD1 (5 bases). Trimming took 4 bases from V and 8 from J, leaving 26 bases between them. Germline V gene lookup returns CDR1 MNHEY and CDR2 SMNVEV (reference sequence). The CDR3 has 17 residues.

This clonotype came up a few times. V usage is TRBV10-3 and J usage is TRBJ2-7; D may be TRBD1 (6 bases). The germline V and J ends were trimmed by 4 bases and 0 bases, with 13 bases remaining between them. The CDR3 extends over 15 amino acids. CDR1 is ENHRY and CDR2 is SYGVKD in the germline V gene. CDR3 bases: TGTGCCATCAGTGGTTCCGGACAGCGCTCCTACGAGCAGTACTTC. Translation: CAISGSGQRSYEQYF.

This clonotype has at least ten counts. The CDR3 DNA reads as TGCGCCAGCAGCCCCCCGAAGGCGGGTCGAGGCTACACCTTC. Its translation: CASSPPKAGRGYTF. The gene calls are TRBV5-1 and TRBJ1-2; unclear D gene. Germline-derived CDR1 and CDR2 are SGHRS and YFSETQ. Deletions cut 4 bases from V and 8 bases from J, with 18 bases between. This CDR3 region has 14 residues.

This chain uses TRBV29-1 with TRBJ1-2; no clear D gene. Per the germline V gene, CDR1 is SQVTM and CDR2 is ANQGSEA. V lost 1 base and J lost 4, with 13 bases in between. The CDR3 sequence is 14 residues long. CDR3 sequence (DNA): TGCAGCGTTGAAGCCCACAATCTCCCCTATGGCTACACCTTC. It encodes CSVEAHNLPYGYTF.

This clonotype was counted ten times or more. The rearrangement uses TRBV27 and TRBJ2-7; TRBD1 matches 9 bases. The germline V gene encodes CDR1 MNHEY and CDR2 SMNVEV (reference sequence). V shed 2 bases, J shed 6 bases, and the junction held 5 bases outside the gene matches. The CDR3 is 14 amino acids. CDR3: CASSLLPDRGEQYV. CDR3 nucleotide sequence: TGTGCCAGCAGTTTACTTCCGGACAGGGGCGAGCAGTACGTC.